This is a list of T cell receptor beta chains from one sample in a study of blood T cell repertoires in COVID-19. The method was immunoSEQ multiplex PCR; TCRdb's version includes in-frame clones alone and lacks a portion of them. Among about 200,000 clones listed, just under 85% were seen once. The sample comprised peripheral blood. The receptors derive from a man in his sixties with COVID-19, enrolled during active disease. The CDR3 runs from the conserved cysteine through the conserved F or W. The size entry is marked missing in some rows and otherwise reads once, few, many or a size class.

>TRBV2|TRBJ1-2|.
CASSEQGYGYTF
>TRBV10-3|TRBJ1-4|.
CAISEFDSSNEKLFF
>TRBV19|TRBJ1-4|.
CASSKTATNEKLFF
>TRBV29-1|TRBJ1-5|.
CSVCDSPNQPQHF
>TRBV5-1|TRBJ2-1|.
CASRSGRSYNEQFF
>TRBV19|TRBJ1-1|few
CASSAEPGQGNTEAFF
>TRBV3-1/TRBV3-2|TRBJ1-4|.
CASSPRQGTGEKLFF
>TRBV3-1/TRBV3-2|TRBJ1-6|.
CASSQLLKRGPEGSPLHF
>TRBV7-9|TRBJ2-1|.
CASSPSSGSSYNEQFF
>TRBV18|TRBJ2-7|.
CASSPADEQYF
>TRBV6-1|TRBJ1-6|.
CASGNGGGHSPLHF
>TRBV2|TRBJ1-1|.
CASSGVNTEAFF
>TRBV15|TRBJ2-7|.
CATSRDPSGTYEQYF
>TRBV24-1|TRBJ2-5|.
CATSDLGTGTETQYF
>TRBV6-5|TRBJ2-3|.
CASSLAGTDTQYF
>TRBV15|TRBJ1-1|.
CATSRGQVNTEAFF
>TRBV2|TRBJ2-5|.
CASSEEILQYF
>TRBV5-1|TRBJ2-7|.
CASSPGVSYEQYF
>TRBV5-5|TRBJ1-1|.
CASSLTGNTEAFF
>TRBV30|TRBJ1-4|.
CAWSVSGEKLFF
>TRBV5-4|TRBJ1-2|few
CASILTGGNGYTF
>TRBV27|TRBJ1-5|.
CASSLFGPVKSNQPQHF
>TRBV27|TRBJ1-4|.
CASSRTASTNEKLFF
>TRBV27|TRBJ1-2|.
CASSLTATGYGYTF
>TRBV5-1|TRBJ1-6|many
CASSLQGALDSPLHF
>TRBV18|TRBJ1-1|.
CASSLGTVSEAFF
>TRBV5-1|TRBJ2-1|.
CASSLRDSMFDEQFF
>TRBV10-3|TRBJ2-1|.
CSGTSSVENEQFF
>TRBV12-3/TRBV12-4|TRBJ2-7|.
CASATGSYEQYF
>TRBV4-1|TRBJ1-4|.
CASTNTPGQGAKWSNEKLFF
>TRBV7-3|TRBJ2-1|.
CASSSQRFRGNEQFF
>TRBV7-2|TRBJ2-1|.
CASSPSGKAEQFF
>TRBV3-1/TRBV3-2|TRBJ1-2|.
CASSRRTGGYDGYTF
>TRBV7-3|TRBJ1-1|.
CASSLTSGRGTEAFF
>TRBV7-8|TRBJ1-5|.
CASSSGGWGNQPQHF
>TRBV5-1|TRBJ1-4|.
CASSLFAGQVNEKLFF
>TRBV5-4|TRBJ1-4|.
CASSLQGVNEKLFF
>TRBV19|TRBJ1-2|.
CASSISQGARYGYTF
>TRBV5-1|TRBJ2-5|.
CASSLMTGSETQYF
>TRBV12-3/TRBV12-4|TRBJ2-2|.
CASSDSNTGELFF
>TRBV7-9|TRBJ1-2|.
CASSSWTGGAKALGYTF
>TRBV27|TRBJ2-7|.
CASSLSGLAEGYGQYF
>TRBV5-1|TRBJ1-6|.
CASSEGFGSPLHF
>TRBV5-1|TRBJ2-6|.
CASSARRTLSPNTSGANVLTF
>TRBV7-9|TRBJ1-5|.
CASSLAGQSNQPQHF
>TRBV5-4|TRBJ2-5|.
CASSSSGGRYQETQYF
>TRBV4-3|TRBJ1-6|.
CASSPAGPNSPLHF
>TRBV4-1|TRBJ2-1|.
CASSQIGLAGEDEQFF
>TRBV19|TRBJ1-5|few
CASTPGTGGRGNQPQHF
>TRBV7-9|TRBJ1-1|once
CASSLSQSNTEAFF
>TRBV15|TRBJ1-1|.
CATSRDLTYLLGNTEAFF
>TRBV7-9|TRBJ2-7|.
CASSSPTGNRDEQYF
>TRBV19|TRBJ1-2|.
CASAEVASSRGYGYTF